This record covers a single TCR beta chain. Its target is not known. An end of the junction does not agree with germline; a read error may underlie this. The data are from a study of T cell responses to AZD1222 COVID-19 vaccine. Study results and caveats: Epitopes outside B.1.351 and B.1.1.7 mutated regions reportedly drew nearly half of spike TCRs. With dominance at 160-218 and 743-854, vaccine-associated CD4 TCRs spanned spike. The study identified only five or six AZD1222 recipients as seropositive at baseline.

Sequencing used immunoSEQ multiplex PCR; TCRdb keeps in-frame clones, though not all of them. The sample lists 130,000 or so clones; around 83% were seen once. In germline, CDR1 is SGHAT, CDR2 FQNNGV. This CDR3 spans 12 amino acids. Sequencing was performed on peripheral blood, taken 28 days after the second AZD1222 dose. The chain couples TRBV11-2 to TRBJ2-5; no reliable D call. The TCR originated in an adult who received the AZD1222 COVID-19 vaccine. The chain's CDR3 is CASSLGASSEDF. CDR3 in DNA: TGTGCCAGCAGCTTAGGGGCGTCGTCCGAGGACTTC.